This T cell receptor (beta chain) emerged from a study of early T cells in non-severe SARS-CoV-2 infection. Study summary: Chains stayed unpaired after sequencing of bulk RNA from unsorted whole blood.

This clonotype appeared many times. Antigen specificity is unknown. Sequence at one end of the junction differs from germline and may be a read error. The CDR3 extends over 13 amino acids. Germline assignment: CDR1 SEHNR and CDR2 FQNEAQ (reference sequence). Whole-study findings and limits: VDJdb matches were skewed toward anti-spike CD8 T cell responses.

cDNA molecules, individually, were tagged with unique molecular identifiers. One entry per CDR3 protein results from TCRdb running MiXCR on the 5' RACE reads. The table lists under 55,000 distinct CDR3 sequences, approximately 10% of them singletons. Sequenced sample: whole blood. This chain connects TRBV7-9 to TRBJ2-7, with 8 bases fitting TRBD2. This clonotype was obtained from an adult who was a healthcare worker with PCR-confirmed SARS-CoV-2 infection or an uninfected control (not recorded which). CDR3 amino acids: CASSPLGTSIPVF. CDR3 nucleotides: TGTGCCAGCAGCCCCCTCGGGACTAGTATCCCCGTCTTC. Using reference TRBV7-9 and TRBJ2-7 for the parts outside the CDR3, the full variable domain is DTGVSQNPRHKITKRGQNVTFRCDPISEHNRLYWYRQTLGQGPEFLTYFQNEAQLEKSRLLSDRFSAERPKGSFSTLEIQRTEQGDSAMYLCASSPLGTSIPVFGPGTRLTVT.